These 11 T cell receptor beta chains were all obtained from the same sample, sequenced in a study of post-analysis software for immune sequencing data. No antigen is known for these receptors. General study points: In patients, four to six TRBV segments were more frequent than in controls, with TRBV5-6, TRBV5-1 and TRBV20-1 among them.

Researchers reported that TCR beta cDNA libraries carried unique molecular identifiers. TCRdb redid the calling of the PCR reads with MiXCR, one entry per CDR3 protein. The sample carries fewer than 900,000 distinct CDR3 sequences, roughly 50% recorded once. Source material: blood. These receptors were taken from a girl aged 10 to 17 with multiple sclerosis.

This clonotype occurred a few times. The chain recombines TRBV6-6 with TRBJ1-5; 7 bases are a match to TRBD1. This CDR3 has 15 amino acids. V lost 8 bases to trimming and J lost 6 bases; unmatched junction nucleotides: 13. Germline CDR1 is MNHNY and CDR2 is SVGAGI (reference sequence). CDR3 sequence (DNA): TGTGCCAGCGGCGTGGCTGACAGGGTTATTCAGCCCCAGCATTTT. Its protein product is CASGVADRVIQPQHF.

This clonotype was counted a few times. The chain links TRBV14 to TRBJ2-7; D is uncertain. Trimming took off 3 bases at V and 1 base at J, with 10 bases between the two ends. The length of the CDR3 is 14 residues. Germline values: CDR1 SGHDN, CDR2 FVKESK. Here the CDR3 reads CASSHLRSSYEQYF. In DNA form, the CDR3 reads TGTGCCAGCAGCCATCTCCGGAGTTCCTACGAGCAGTACTTC.

This clonotype has ten or more counts. The J gene is TRBJ2-1, the V gene TRBV20-1, with a possible D match to TRBD1 (7 bases). Trimming stripped 1 base from V and 12 bases from J, with 13 bases between. This CDR3 spans 12 amino acids. Germline lookup yields CDR1 DFQATT and CDR2 SNEGSKA (reference sequence). As DNA, the CDR3 is TGCAGTGCTAGAGGAGCAGGGGGAGGGCAGTTCTTC. Protein: CSARGAGGGQFF.

This chain uses TRBV7-4 with TRBJ1-1; possible D gene TRBD1, 5 bases. V lost 2 bases and J 1 base, leaving 17 bases between the germline ends. The CDR3 is 17 residues long. CDR1 is SGHVT and CDR2 is SQSDAQ in the germline V gene. The CDR3 reads CASSLIPGRGANTEAFF. The CDR3 coding sequence is TGTGCCAGCAGCTTAATCCCAGGGAGGGGTGCGAACACTGAAGCTTTCTTT.

A few counts support this clonotype. The chain is built from TRBV7-9 and TRBJ2-3, with D uncertain. Looked up from germline, CDR1 is SEHNR and CDR2 is FQNEAQ (reference sequence). The CDR3 length is 18 residues. V shed 1 base and J shed 0 bases, with 17 bases lying between them. CDR3 nucleotide sequence: TGTGCCAGCAGCTTAGTCGTCAAGGGCCCCCTCAGCACAGATACGCAGTATTTT. Its protein is CASSLVVKGPLSTDTQYF.

V and J are TRBV11-2 and TRBJ1-2; TRBD1 aligns across 8 bases. Trimming took 5 bases from V and 1 from J; bases not matched to a gene: 9. The CDR3 length is 16 residues. Germline-derived CDR1 and CDR2 are SGHAT and FQNNGV. The CDR3 region has the DNA TGTGCCAGCAGCGGGGTTGGACAGGGACATAACTATGGCTACACCTTC. It yields the protein CASSGVGQGHNYGYTF.

This clonotype was seen ten or more times. The chain is built from TRBV20-1 and TRBJ2-7; TRBD2 matches at 7 bases. Germline V gene sequence: CDR1 DFQATT, CDR2 SNEGSKA (reference sequence). The CDR3 is 12 residues long. V trimming: 1 base; J trimming: 3 bases; junction bases outside the gene matches: 0. CDR3 residues: CSARGEGYEQYF. The CDR3 nucleotides are TGCAGTGCTAGAGGGGAGGGCTACGAGCAGTACTTC.

This clonotype was seen a few times. The chain links TRBV7-8 to TRBJ2-1, with TRBD1 matching over 9 bases. Germline CDR1 and CDR2: SGHVS and FQNEAQ. The trim removed 2 bases at V and 7 bases at J, leaving 9 bases unmatched. This CDR3 contains 16 residues. The CDR3 coding sequence is TGTGCCAGCAGCTTAAATACCGGGACAGGGACGAATGAGCAGTTCTTC. It translates to CASSLNTGTGTNEQFF.

The chain uses TRBV25-1 and TRBJ2-1, with D possibly matching TRBD2 (6 bases). V was trimmed by 3 bases and J by 4 bases, leaving 10 bases between them. Per germline, CDR1 MGHDK and CDR2 SYGVNS. The CDR3 has 14 amino acids. In DNA, the CDR3 is TGTGCCAGCAGTGAGAGGAGGGGTTACAATGAGCAGTTCTTC. Translating it yields CASSERRGYNEQFF.

This clonotype was found a few times. V usage is TRBV29-1 and J usage is TRBJ2-7, with D perhaps TRBD2 (5 bases). The V end was cut by 1 base, the J end by 2 bases, with 12 bases between. CDR1 is SQVTM, CDR2 ANQGSEA, per germline. This CDR3 is 14 amino acids long. CDR3 amino acids: CSVEVTGVTYEQYF. CDR3 bases: TGCAGCGTTGAAGTCACCGGGGTTACCTACGAGCAGTACTTC.

For this clonotype: One end of the junction does not line up with germline, which may come from a read error. This chain links TRBV6-5 with TRBJ2-1; 12 nucleotides align to TRBD2. The CDR3 length is 15 residues. Germline V gives CDR1 MNHEY, CDR2 SVGAGI. The CDR3 sequence is CACSYGLAGGDEQFF. For the CDR3, the DNA is TGTGCCTGCAGTTACGGGCTAGCGGGAGGGGATGAGCAGTTCTTC.